This TCR beta chain was captured by sequencing in a study of blood T cell repertoires in COVID-19. Assay: immunoSEQ multiplex PCR; the TCRdb copy retains only in-frame clones and omits some. The profile shows 250,000 to 350,000 clones, around 90% of them singletons. Germline CDR1 LNHDA, CDR2 SQIVND (reference sequence). The CDR3 runs to 15 residues. V was trimmed by 7 bases and J by 7 bases, leaving 20 bases between them. The rearrangement joins TRBV19 to TRBJ1-5; D is unresolved. The sequenced sample consisted of PBMCs or T cells enriched from blood (not recorded which). This receptor was obtained from a woman under 30 with acute COVID-19. In nucleotides, the CDR3 is TGTGCCAGTATCGCGACTGGACGGAGGAGGCAGCCCCAGCATTTT. This gives the protein CASIATGRRRQPQHF.